Presented here are 23 T cell receptor beta chains from one specimen sequenced in a study of CD8 T cells in Susac syndrome. Reverse transcription of about 0.45 to 1 ug RNA was carried out with random hexamers. TCRdb re-derived calls from the immunoSEQ multiplex PCR reads in MiXCR, one entry per CDR3 protein. The top ten clones hold around 0.3% of a sample with 100,000 or so distinct CDR3 sequences, 95% of them seen once. The sequencing input was CD8+ T cells from PBMCs. These receptors were obtained from a human donor with Susac syndrome.

This chain joins TRBV5-6 and TRBJ2-5; D call uncertain. This CDR3 has 11 residues. Germline V gene sequence: CDR1 SGHDT, CDR2 YYEEEE. Trimming removed 4 bases at V and 2 bases at J, with 3 bases between. This CDR3 reads CASSMQETQYF. In DNA, the CDR3 is TGTGCCAGCAGCATGCAAGAGACCCAGTACTTC.

The chain joins TRBV29-1 to TRBJ2-1, with D hard to call. V was shortened by 0 bases and J by 4 bases, with 10 bases between the two germline ends. Germline CDR1 is SQVTM and CDR2 is ANQGSEA. The CDR3 spans 14 residues. The DNA of the CDR3 is TGCAGCGTTGAAGAGATAGGAGTATACAATGAGCAGTTCTTC. Translated: CSVEEIGVYNEQFF.

The genes are TRBV20-1 and TRBJ2-1, with TRBD2 matching over 9 bases. V shed 1 base and J 4 bases; nucleotides not matched to a gene: 2. CDR3 size: 14 residues. The germline gives CDR1 DFQATT, CDR2 SNEGSKA (reference sequence). The CDR3 spells CSARGLAEYNEQFF. The CDR3 coding sequence is TGCAGTGCTAGAGGACTAGCGGAGTACAATGAGCAGTTCTTC.

The V and J genes are TRBV20-1 and TRBJ2-7; D not certain. In germline, CDR1 is DFQATT, CDR2 SNEGSKA (reference sequence). There are 13 residues in the CDR3. V lost 5 bases and J 1 base, leaving 12 bases between the germline ends. The CDR3 DNA reads TGCAGTGCTTCCCCAGGCACTTCCTACGAGCAGTACTTC. It specifies CSASPGTSYEQYF.

The gene calls are TRBV9 and TRBJ2-5; no clear D. CDR1 is SGDLS, CDR2 YYNGEE, per germline. The V end was cut by 0 bases, the J end by 0 bases, with 9 bases between. The CDR3 spans 15 residues. The CDR3 sequence: CASSVATANQETQYF. In DNA, the CDR3 is TGTGCCAGCAGCGTAGCTACAGCGAACCAAGAGACCCAGTACTTC. The whole variable domain, filled in from reference TRBV9 and TRBJ2-5, reads DSGVTQTPKHLITATGQRVTLRCSPRSGDLSVYWYQQSLDQGLQFLIQYYNGEERAKGNILERFSAQQFPDLHSELNLSSLELGDSALYFCASSVATANQETQYFGPGTRLLVL.

This sequence joins TRBV15 and TRBJ2-3, with no clear D. The CDR3 runs 15 residues. Looked up from germline, CDR1 is LNHNV and CDR2 is YYDKDF (reference sequence). V was shortened by 1 base and J by 5 bases, with 13 bases between the two germline ends. The CDR3 region is CATSRGYNTVDTQYF. The DNA of the CDR3 is TGTGCCACCAGCAGAGGGTACAACACGGTAGATACGCAGTATTTT.

This clonotype was found once. The rearrangement links TRBV10-3 to TRBJ2-5; TRBD1 agrees at 7 bases. The germline gives CDR1 ENHRY, CDR2 SYGVKD. The CDR3 runs 15 residues. Germline trimming cut 2 bases from V and 2 bases from J; bases unmatched to any gene: 5. CDR3 amino acids: CAISEVGTAQETQYF. The CDR3, as DNA: TGTGCCATCAGTGAGGTTGGGACAGCGCAAGAGACCCAGTACTTC.

The CDR3 DNA reads TGTGCCAGCTCGGCCCCCGGGACAGGGTATGGCTACACCTTC. Its translation is CASSAPGTGYGYTF. The chain joins TRBV28 to TRBJ1-2; TRBD1 matches at 9 bases. Germline V gene data show CDR1 as MDHEN and CDR2 as SYDVKM. J lost 5 bases, V lost 8 bases, and 9 bases had no gene match. There are 14 residues in the CDR3.

V gene TRBV20-1 combines with J gene TRBJ2-7, with 8 positions matching TRBD1. Germline V CDR1 and CDR2: DFQATT, SNEGSKA (reference sequence). After removal of 4 bases from V and 3 bases from J, the junction contained 2 bases not matched to a gene. This CDR3 comprises 12 residues. The CDR3 here is CSAKGQGYEQYF. The DNA for the CDR3 is TGCAGTGCTAAAGGACAGGGCTACGAGCAGTACTTC.

V and J are TRBV14 and TRBJ1-5; no clear D. CDR1 SGHDN and CDR2 FVKESK come from the germline V gene. Trimming took off 3 bases at V and 0 bases at J, with 15 bases between the two ends. There are 17 residues in the CDR3. CDR3 coding DNA: TGTGCCAGCAGCCACCCCGAGAGGTACCATAGCAATCAGCCCCAGCATTTT. Encoded protein: CASSHPERYHSNQPQHF.

This chain connects TRBV5-1 to TRBJ2-3; D is unresolved. V was clipped by 4 bases and J by 1 base, with 13 bases between them. The CDR3 runs to 15 residues. In germline, CDR1 is SGHRS, CDR2 YFSETQ. The CDR3 coding sequence is TGCGCCAGCAGCAGTTGGACCGTAGGCACAGATACGCAGTATTTT. Translating gives CASSSWTVGTDTQYF.

The rearrangement joins TRBV5-4 to TRBJ1-2; D is possibly TRBD1 (6 bases). This CDR3 contains 14 residues. V dropped 4 bases and J dropped 5 bases, with 15 bases sitting between them. Germline loops: CDR1 SGHNT, CDR2 YYREEE (reference sequence). In DNA, the CDR3 is TGTGCCAGCAGCGCCCAGGGGTCCCAGTATGGCTACACCTTC. It specifies CASSAQGSQYGYTF.

V and J are TRBV28 and TRBJ2-5; D ambiguous. In germline, CDR1 is MDHEN, CDR2 SYDVKM. V lost 3 bases to trimming and J lost 0 bases, with 8 bases between them. The CDR3 extends over 14 amino acids. The CDR3 nucleotides read TGTGCCAGCAGTTTCCCGGAGTACCAAGAGACCCAGTACTTC. This sequence encodes CASSFPEYQETQYF.

V and J are TRBV9 and TRBJ1-4; D call uncertain. The germline CDR1 and CDR2 sequences are SGDLS and YYNGEE. The CDR3 has 16 amino acids. The germline V and J ends were trimmed by 4 bases and 4 bases, with 17 bases remaining between them. For the CDR3, the DNA is TGTGCCAGCAGCACTAGCGGGAACTCGAATAATGAAAAACTGTTTTTT. Protein product: CASSTSGNSNNEKLFF.

This chain links TRBV19 with TRBJ2-1; 9 nucleotides match TRBD2. Germline values: CDR1 LNHDA, CDR2 SQIVND (reference sequence). There are 14 residues in the CDR3. J lost 4 bases, V lost 4 bases, and 2 bases had no gene match. CDR3 region: CASSTSGDYNEQFF. In DNA, the CDR3 is TGTGCCAGTAGTACTAGCGGGGATTACAATGAGCAGTTCTTC. Full variable domain (outside the CDR3, taken from reference TRBV19 and TRBJ2-1): DGGITQSPKYLFRKEGQNVTLSCEQNLNHDAMYWYRQDPGQGLRLIYYSQIVNDFQKGDIAEGYSVSREKKESFPLTVTSAQKNPTAFYLCASSTSGDYNEQFFGPGTRLTVL.

The chain has TRBV29-1 and TRBJ1-4; D is unresolved. This CDR3 is built from 14 residues. Germline-derived CDR1 and CDR2 are SQVTM and ANQGSEA. V lost 8 bases, J lost 3 bases, and 16 bases lay in between. CDR3 bases: TGCAGCCCTCCCATTCTAGGAGCTAATGAAAAACTGTTTTTT. It encodes CSPPILGANEKLFF.

This chain links TRBV3-1 with TRBJ2-7; D possibly corresponds to TRBD1 (5 bases). The CDR3 is 14 amino acids. The germline V gene has CDR1 LGHDT and CDR2 YNNKEL (reference sequence). V lost 5 bases, J lost 3 bases, and 14 bases lay in between. This CDR3 reads CASSTGTKDYEQYF. CDR3 DNA: TGTGCCAGCAGCACAGGAACAAAGGACTACGAGCAGTACTTC.

This chain connects TRBV6-5 to TRBJ1-5, with a weak D call TRBD1 (6 bases). CDR3 length: 14 amino acids. Germline CDR1 reads MNHEY; CDR2 reads SVGAGI. The V gene lost 7 bases and the J gene lost 2 bases, with 12 bases spanning the gap. CDR3 coding DNA: TGTGCCAGCAAACGCAGGGGTGGCAATCAGCCCCAGCATTTT. Translating it yields CASKRRGGNQPQHF.

This clonotype appeared a single time. This chain connects TRBV5-6 to TRBJ1-1; D not certain. CDR1 and CDR2 (germline): SGHDT, YYEEEE. Trimming removed 6 bases from V and 1 base from J, with 13 bases in between. The CDR3 totals 14 residues. The CDR3 region has the DNA TGTGCCAGCACCTGGGCAGGCGGGAACACTGAAGCTTTCTTT. Translation: CASTWAGGNTEAFF.

The chain recombines TRBV25-1 with TRBJ2-5; 7 positions agree with TRBD2. Trimming at V came to 7 bases and at J to 5 bases, leaving 7 bases not matched to a gene. The CDR3 contains 13 residues. Germline lookup yields CDR1 MGHDK and CDR2 SYGVNS. The DNA of the CDR3 is TGTGCCAGCACCCTCCGGGGAGGGGAGACCCAGTACTTC. It is translated as CASTLRGGETQYF.

This rearrangement joins TRBV3-1 to TRBJ1-2, with TRBD1 matching 7 bases. The V and J ends lost 3 bases and 4 bases, in that order; junction bases with no gene match: 2. The V gene's germline CDR1 is LGHDT and CDR2 YNNKEL (reference sequence). The CDR3 length is 13 residues. CDR3 loop: CASSQNRGYGYTF. The CDR3 coding sequence is TGTGCCAGCAGCCAGAACAGGGGCTATGGCTACACCTTC. Complete variable domain (other parts from reference TRBV3-1 and TRBJ1-2): DTAVSQTPKYLVTQMGNDKSIKCEQNLGHDTMYWYKQDSKKFLKIMFSYNNKELIINETVPNRFSPKSPDKAHLNLHINSLELGDSAVYFCASSQNRGYGYTFGSGTRLTVV.

The chain is built from TRBV20-1 and TRBJ2-5, with 8 bases aligning to TRBD2. CDR1 and CDR2 (germline): DFQATT, SNEGSKA (reference sequence). The CDR3 runs 13 residues. V gave up 1 base and J gave up 3 bases; unmatched junction bases: 1. CDR3 bases: TGCAGTGCTAGAGTACTAGCGGAAGAGACCCAGTACTTC. This translates into CSARVLAEETQYF.

This sequence joins TRBV12-3 or TRBV12-4 and TRBJ2-7; D remains ambiguous. This CDR3 region has 11 residues. Trimming pared 4 bases from V and 5 bases from J, leaving 6 bases between. CDR3 protein: CASSSYHEQYF. The CDR3 coding sequence is TGTGCCAGCAGTTCCTATCACGAGCAGTACTTC.